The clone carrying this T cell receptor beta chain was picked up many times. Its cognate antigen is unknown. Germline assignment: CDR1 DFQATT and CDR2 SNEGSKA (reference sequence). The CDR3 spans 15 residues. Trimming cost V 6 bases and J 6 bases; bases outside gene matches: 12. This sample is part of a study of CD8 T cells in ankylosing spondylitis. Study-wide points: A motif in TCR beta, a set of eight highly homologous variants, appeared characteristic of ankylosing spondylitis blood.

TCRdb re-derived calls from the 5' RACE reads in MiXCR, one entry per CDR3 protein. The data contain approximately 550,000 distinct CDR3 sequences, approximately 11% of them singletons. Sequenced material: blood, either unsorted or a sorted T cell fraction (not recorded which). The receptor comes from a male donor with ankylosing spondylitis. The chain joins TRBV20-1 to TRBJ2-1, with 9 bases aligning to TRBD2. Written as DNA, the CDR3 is TGCAGTGCAATGAGGGCTAGCGGGGACATCAATGAGCAGTTCTTC. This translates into CSAMRASGDINEQFF.